These 27 T cell receptor beta chains originate from one sample sequenced in a study of T-cell memory formation after mild COVID-19. From the 5' RACE reads, TCRdb called clonotypes with MiXCR, one entry per CDR3 protein. The profile shows about 350,000 distinct CDR3 sequences, roughly 15% of them singletons. Material for sequencing was PBMCs or a T cell subset sorted from them (not recorded which). The receptors come from a man younger than 35 who had mild COVID-19 (a few samples of this study predate the infection). Cell type and time point are not known.

This rearrangement joins TRBV12-3 or TRBV12-4 to TRBJ2-3, with 7 positions matching TRBD1. This CDR3 contains 15 residues. V lost 5 bases, J lost 5 bases, and 10 bases stayed unmatched. The CDR3 loop reads CASSPERGRGDTQYF. The CDR3 DNA follows: TGTGCCAGCAGTCCTGAGAGGGGGCGCGGAGATACGCAGTATTTT.

This clonotype was recorded a few times. This chain links TRBV10-3 with TRBJ1-5, with a possible D match to TRBD1 (6 bases). V was trimmed by 6 bases and J by 4 bases, leaving 13 bases between them. The length of the CDR3 is 14 residues. Per germline, CDR1 ENHRY and CDR2 SYGVKD. The CDR3 DNA follows: TGTGCCATCAGACAGGGTTCAGGAAATCAGCCCCAGCATTTT. Translation: CAIRQGSGNQPQHF.

This chain links TRBV3-1 with TRBJ2-3; 8 bases align to TRBD2. The CDR3 extends over 18 amino acids. CDR1 and CDR2 from the germline V gene are LGHDT and YNNKEL (reference sequence). Germline trimming cut 3 bases from V and 5 bases from J; bases unmatched to any gene: 16. CDR3 sequence reads: CASSHTWRGAGAGDTQYF. The CDR3 nucleotides are TGTGCCAGCAGCCATACTTGGAGAGGAGCGGGGGCGGGAGATACGCAGTATTTT.

This chain links TRBV6-1 with TRBJ1-1; D not certain. The CDR3 is made up of 14 amino acids. The V end lost 4 bases, the J end lost 1 base, and 10 bases lay between the germline ends. Per germline, CDR1 MNHNS and CDR2 SASEGT. The CDR3 region has the DNA TGTGCCAGCAGTGTTTCAGGAGCGAACACTGAAGCTTTCTTT. Its translation is CASSVSGANTEAFF.

V usage is TRBV12-3 or TRBV12-4 and J usage is TRBJ2-1; 10 bases are shared with TRBD2. V shed 5 bases, J shed 7 bases, and the junction held 14 bases outside the gene matches. CDR3 size: 17 residues. The CDR3 DNA reads TGTGCCAGCAGTCCGCTCTGGAGCGGGGGGGCGGGTAATGAGCAGTTCTTC. This encodes CASSPLWSGGAGNEQFF.

The J gene is TRBJ1-2, the V gene TRBV4-3; D uncertain. Germline CDR1 and CDR2: LGHNA and YSLEER. The CDR3 is 16 residues long. Trimming removed 0 bases at V and 6 bases at J, with 17 bases between. The CDR3 bases are TGCGCCAGCAGCCAAGATTTGGCGCAGAAGGGTGATGGCTACACCTTC. Translation: CASSQDLAQKGDGYTF.

The chain recombines TRBV24-1 with TRBJ2-3; D possibly corresponds to TRBD2 (5 bases). The CDR3 is 13 residues long. CDR1 and CDR2 (germline): KGHDR, SFDVKD. With 9 bases removed from V and 1 base from J, the gap between germline ends came to 10 bases. The CDR3 loop is CATSFGGTDTQYF. CDR3 sequence (DNA): TGTGCCACCTCTTTCGGGGGCACAGATACGCAGTATTTT.

This clonotype was counted only a few times. The chain links TRBV4-2 to TRBJ1-1; D ambiguous. Germline V lookup: CDR1 LGHNA, CDR2 YNFKEQ. V lost 0 bases and J 0 bases, leaving 11 bases between the germline ends. The CDR3 runs to 16 residues. CDR3 sequence: CASSQDGAGMNTEAFF. As DNA, the CDR3 is TGTGCCAGCAGCCAAGATGGCGCGGGCATGAACACTGAAGCTTTCTTT.

This CDR3 reads CATSIGLAGDEQFF. The CDR3 region has the DNA TGTGCCACCAGTATAGGACTAGCGGGGGATGAGCAGTTCTTC. The V gene is TRBV15, the J gene TRBJ2-1; 13 bases line up with TRBD2. In germline, CDR1 is LNHNV, CDR2 YYDKDF (reference sequence). Trimming took 6 bases from V and 8 from J; bases not matched to a gene: 4. The CDR3 spans 14 residues. Looking up the rest from reference TRBV15 and TRBJ2-1 gives the full variable domain: DAMVIQNPRYQVTQFGKPVTLSCSQTLNHNVMYWYQQKSSQAPKLLFHYYDKDFNNEADTPDNFQSRRPNTSFCFLDIRSPGLGDTAMYLCATSIGLAGDEQFFGPGTRLTVL.

This clonotype turned up a few times. DNA of the CDR3: TGTGCCAACGGGCAGGGGAACACCGGGGAGCTGTTTTTT. Its protein is CANGQGNTGELFF. The V call is TRBV10-3, the J call TRBJ2-2; D is perhaps TRBD1 (5 bases). The CDR3 has 13 residues. Trimming removed 10 bases at V and 1 base at J, with 10 bases between. CDR1 is ENHRY, CDR2 SYGVKD, per germline.

This clonotype was recorded many times. The chain employs TRBV6-2 or TRBV6-3 and TRBJ2-1, with a weak D call TRBD2 (6 bases). V was cut by 8 bases and J by 0 bases, with 8 bases left in between. Germline CDR1 and CDR2: MNHEY and SVGEGT. CDR3 length: 13 residues. CDR3 sequence reads: CASGGSSYNEQFF. The CDR3 DNA reads as TGTGCCAGCGGGGGGAGCTCCTACAATGAGCAGTTCTTC.

The chain recombines TRBV7-2 with TRBJ1-5; maybe TRBD1 (5 bases). The length of the CDR3 is 12 residues. Germline V gene data show CDR1 as SGHTA and CDR2 as FQGNSA. V was clipped by 10 bases and J by 9 bases, with 16 bases between them. CDR3 coding DNA: TGTGCCACCGGGACGGGCTACGGGCCCCAGCATTTT. Protein product: CATGTGYGPQHF.

This clonotype has a count of ten or more. The chain carries TRBV19 and TRBJ2-1; TRBD2 matches 9 bases. The V segment lost 5 bases and the J segment 8 bases; nucleotides outside the gene matches: 7. The CDR3 length is 14 residues. Per germline, CDR1 LNHDA and CDR2 SQIVND (reference sequence). The CDR3 DNA reads TGTGCCAGTAGTTCGCGGGGGGGCCATGATGAGCAGTTCTTC. Its translation: CASSSRGGHDEQFF. Together with reference TRBV19 and TRBJ2-1, the CDR3 gives the full variable domain: DGGITQSPKYLFRKEGQNVTLSCEQNLNHDAMYWYRQDPGQGLRLIYYSQIVNDFQKGDIAEGYSVSREKKESFPLTVTSAQKNPTAFYLCASSSRGGHDEQFFGPGTRLTVL.

The chain is built from TRBV6-5 and TRBJ1-1; perhaps TRBD1 as D (5 bases). Trimming removed 4 bases from V and 11 bases from J, with 11 bases in between. The CDR3 extends over 11 amino acids. Germline loops: CDR1 MNHEY, CDR2 SVGAGI. CDR3 region: CASSSRVGAFF. The CDR3 nucleotides are TGTGCCAGCAGTTCCAGGGTTGGGGCTTTCTTT.

CDR3 DNA sequence: TGCGCCAGCAGCTTGGGGGCGATCGGAGGCTCCGTGAATGCTTTCTTT. As protein: CASSLGAIGGSVNAFF. This chain joins TRBV5-1 and TRBJ1-1; unclear D gene. Germline V CDR1 and CDR2: SGHRS, YFSETQ. V lost 0 bases to trimming and J lost 11 bases, with 23 bases between them. The CDR3 has 16 residues.

Only a few counts were recorded for this clonotype. The chain has TRBV6-5 and TRBJ1-5, with D hard to call. Germline V gives CDR1 MNHEY, CDR2 SVGAGI. There are 15 residues in the CDR3. Trimming stripped 6 bases from V and 0 bases from J, with 12 bases between. The CDR3 nucleotides are TGTGCCAGCAGCTACAGTACTCCTAGCAATCAGCCCCAGCATTTT. It specifies CASSYSTPSNQPQHF.

The genes are TRBV5-1 and TRBJ1-1; D not certain. Germline CDR1 reads SGHRS; CDR2 reads YFSETQ. V was clipped by 6 bases and J by 1 base, with 10 bases between them. CDR3 length: 13 residues. This chain's CDR3 is CASNRGANTEAFF. CDR3 bases: TGCGCCAGCAACCGGGGAGCGAACACTGAAGCTTTCTTT. Looking up the rest from reference TRBV5-1 and TRBJ1-1 gives the full variable domain: KAGVTQTPRYLIKTRGQQVTLSCSPISGHRSVSWYQQTPGQGLQFLFEYFSETQRNKGNFPGRFSGRQFSNSRSEMNVSTLELGDSALYLCASNRGANTEAFFGQGTRLTVV.

The J gene is TRBJ1-1, the V gene TRBV7-9, with D perhaps TRBD1 (5 bases). Per germline, CDR1 SEHNR and CDR2 FQNEAQ (reference sequence). CDR3 size: 16 residues. Trimming removed 4 bases at V and 1 base at J, with 16 bases between. CDR3 coding DNA: TGTGCCAGCAGCTCGGGACCCGGGATATCGAACACTGAAGCTTTCTTT. It translates to CASSSGPGISNTEAFF.

The chain is built from TRBV19 and TRBJ2-3; D is unresolved. V was shortened by 9 bases and J by 2 bases, with 15 bases between the two germline ends. Germline V gene sequence: CDR1 LNHDA, CDR2 SQIVND (reference sequence). This CDR3 is built from 14 residues. In DNA, the CDR3 is TGTGCCAGCGCGATGGGTCCCCTCACAGATACGCAGTATTTT. Its protein is CASAMGPLTDTQYF.

The genes are TRBV10-3 and TRBJ1-1; the match to TRBD1 covers 8 bases. V was clipped by 0 bases and J by 1 base; unmatched bases: 7. The CDR3 consists of 17 residues. Germline loops: CDR1 ENHRY, CDR2 SYGVKD. In nucleotides, the CDR3 is TGTGCCATCAGTGAGTCCCCGACAGGGGAGTGGAACACTGAAGCTTTCTTT. Translation: CAISESPTGEWNTEAFF.

The chain is built from TRBV5-1 and TRBJ1-6; D not certain. This CDR3 has 17 amino acids. The V end lost 4 bases, the J end lost 0 bases, and 14 bases lay between the germline ends. Germline lookup yields CDR1 SGHRS and CDR2 YFSETQ. Here the CDR3 reads CASSQSSRSSYNSPLHF. The CDR3 DNA sequence: TGCGCCAGCAGCCAGAGTTCGCGTAGCTCCTATAATTCACCCCTCCACTTT.

This clonotype has more than one count but fewer than ten. The chain recombines TRBV12-3 or TRBV12-4 with TRBJ1-4; a weak D match, TRBD1 (6 bases). The CDR3 length is 14 residues. Trimming removed 6 bases at V and 8 bases at J, with 16 bases between. Written as DNA, the CDR3 is TGTGCCAGCAGCCCACGGGGGCGCGTGGAAAAACTGTTTTTT. Translating it yields CASSPRGRVEKLFF.

This clonotype was recorded at least ten times. The chain couples TRBV5-1 to TRBJ2-1; the D call may be TRBD1 or TRBD2 (5 bases each). Trimming stripped 0 bases from V and 12 bases from J, with 16 bases between. The CDR3 runs to 14 residues. Germline V gene lookup returns CDR1 SGHRS and CDR2 YFSETQ. CDR3 sequence reads: CASSLEGLPAGQFF. CDR3 nucleotides: TGCGCCAGCAGCTTGGAGGGGCTCCCTGCGGGGCAGTTCTTC. The full variable domain, with the rest looked up from reference TRBV5-1 and TRBJ2-1, is KAGVTQTPRYLIKTRGQQVTLSCSPISGHRSVSWYQQTPGQGLQFLFEYFSETQRNKGNFPGRFSGRQFSNSRSEMNVSTLELGDSALYLCASSLEGLPAGQFFGPGTRLTVL.

The rearrangement joins TRBV6-1 to TRBJ2-5; D may be TRBD1 (5 bases). This CDR3 contains 14 residues. The germline CDR1 and CDR2 sequences are MNHNS and SASEGT. The V gene lost 6 bases and the J gene lost 1 base, with 12 bases spanning the gap. The CDR3 DNA reads TGTGCCAGCAGCGCCCGACAGTCCCAAGAGACCCAGTACTTC. It yields the protein CASSARQSQETQYF.

This clonotype was seen ten or more times. The CDR3 region is CASRGLEETQYF. CDR3 bases: TGTGCCAGCAGGGGACTAGAAGAGACCCAGTACTTC. The chain recombines TRBV12-3 or TRBV12-4 with TRBJ2-5, with TRBD2 identical over 8 bases. V lost 6 bases and J lost 3; bases outside the gene matches: 0. The length of the CDR3 is 12 residues.

This clonotype was counted between two and nine times. This chain links TRBV5-6 with TRBJ2-3; D gene unclear. In germline, CDR1 is SGHDT, CDR2 YYEEEE. V was trimmed by 1 base and J by 8 bases, leaving 14 bases between them. The CDR3 has 14 residues. The CDR3 spells CASSLRTQWGTQYF. CDR3 bases: TGTGCCAGCAGCTTGCGGACCCAATGGGGTACGCAGTATTTT.

The rearrangement joins TRBV20-1 to TRBJ2-3; 7 nucleotides agree with TRBD2. J gave up 7 bases and V 0 bases, and 16 bases lay outside the gene matches. Germline-derived CDR1 and CDR2 are DFQATT and SNEGSKA (reference sequence). The CDR3 extends over 17 amino acids. The CDR3 DNA sequence: TGCAGTGCTAGAGATAGGAGGTGGGCTAGCGGCGTGCATACGCAGTATTTT. Amino acid sequence: CSARDRRWASGVHTQYF.